Below, 28 T cell receptor beta chains from the same sample are listed, as sequenced in a study of control samples from healthy donors and cancer patients. The repertoire was sequenced with immunoSEQ multiplex PCR; TCRdb's copy has only in-frame clones and lacks some. The sample has about 140,000 clones, approximately 86% seen once; the top ten hold roughly 8.7%. Sequences were obtained from blood. The receptors derive from a woman in her thirties in good health.

This chain connects TRBV5-4 to TRBJ2-3, with 9 bases identical to TRBD2. The CDR3 runs 17 residues. Germline values: CDR1 SGHNT, CDR2 YYREEE (reference sequence). The V segment lost 4 bases and the J segment 1 base; nucleotides outside the gene matches: 10. The CDR3 coding sequence is TGTGCCAGCAGCCCACCTCCTAGCGGGATGGGCACAGATACGCAGTATTTT. It specifies CASSPPPSGMGTDTQYF.

The chain uses TRBV18 and TRBJ1-1; tentative D call: TRBD1 (6 bases). Looked up from germline, CDR1 is KGHSH and CDR2 is LQKENI. Trimming shortened V by 6 bases and J by 1 base, and 9 bases separated the two germline ends. The CDR3 consists of 13 residues. CDR3 protein: CASSPTGNTEAFF. Written as DNA, the CDR3 is TGTGCCAGCTCGCCGACAGGGAACACTGAAGCTTTCTTT.

The chain couples TRBV9 to TRBJ2-1; 11 nucleotides line up with TRBD2. Losses at the gene ends were 3 bases for V and 2 bases for J; bases not matched to a gene: 4. The germline V gene encodes CDR1 SGDLS and CDR2 YYNGEE. The CDR3 is 16 amino acids. The chain's CDR3 is CASSGGTSGTYNEQFF. The CDR3 nucleotides read TGTGCCAGCAGCGGAGGGACTAGCGGAACCTACAATGAGCAGTTCTTC.

The gene calls are TRBV2 and TRBJ2-2; D is unresolved. The V and J ends lost 6 bases and 6 bases respectively, with 8 bases between them. The CDR3 is made up of 12 amino acids. The germline CDR1 and CDR2 sequences are SNHLY and FYNNEI. The CDR3 sequence is CASRVSPGELFF. CDR3 bases: TGTGCCAGCAGAGTTAGCCCCGGGGAGCTGTTTTTT.

This clone was recorded a few times. The chain carries TRBV2 and TRBJ2-2; 8 nucleotides line up with TRBD1. Trimming took 6 bases from V and 7 from J; bases not matched to a gene: 10. Germline V lookup: CDR1 SNHLY, CDR2 FYNNEI. The CDR3 spans 15 residues. In DNA, the CDR3 is TGTGCCAGCAGGGCCTGGACAGGGTTGGACGGGGAGCTGTTTTTT. Amino acids: CASRAWTGLDGELFF.

This clone was detected only once. The CDR3 nucleotides read TGTGCCTGGAGGAGGTACACTGAAGCTTTCTTT. This translates into CAWRRYTEAFF. V gene TRBV30 combines with J gene TRBJ1-1; D is ambiguous. The V gene's germline CDR1 is GTSNPN and CDR2 SVGIG (reference sequence). The V gene lost 3 bases and the J gene lost 3 bases, with 5 bases spanning the gap. This CDR3 is built from 11 residues.

The gene calls are TRBV30 and TRBJ2-7; 7 nucleotides line up with TRBD2. Germline CDR1 GTSNPN, CDR2 SVGIG (reference sequence). The CDR3 contains 11 residues. V shed 4 bases and J 4 bases; nucleotides not matched to a gene: 1. Here the CDR3 reads CAWTGGYEQYF. In DNA, the CDR3 is TGTGCCTGGACCGGGGGGTACGAGCAGTACTTC.

With regard to this clone: The junction does not match germline at one end; this may be a read error. The chain is built from TRBV7-7 and TRBJ2-5; D ambiguous. CDR1 SSHAT and CDR2 FNYEAQ come from the germline V gene (reference sequence). The CDR3 length is 13 residues. CDR3 sequence reads: CASSSRRLETQYF. DNA for the CDR3: TGTGCTAGCAGCTCGAGACGGCTGGAGACCCAGTACTTC.

The V call is TRBV9, the J call TRBJ1-1; 9 bases align to TRBD1. CDR1 and CDR2 (germline): SGDLS, YYNGEE. The CDR3 extends over 15 amino acids. The junction had 6 bases not matched to a gene; V was cut back by 4 bases and J by 2 bases. The CDR3 sequence: CASSSATGGNTEAFF. For the CDR3, the DNA is TGTGCCAGCAGCTCGGCGACAGGGGGTAACACTGAAGCTTTCTTT.

The V and J genes are TRBV5-1 and TRBJ1-3; 7 bases align to TRBD1. The CDR3 totals 14 residues. V lost 4 bases and J lost 3; bases outside the gene matches: 4. Germline V gene data show CDR1 as SGHRS and CDR2 as YFSETQ. CDR3 nucleotides: TGCGCCAGCAGCCCGGGGACAGATGGAAACACCATATATTTT. Protein product: CASSPGTDGNTIYF.

V gene TRBV13 combines with J gene TRBJ2-7, with D hard to call. CDR3 size: 12 residues. CDR1 is PRHDT, CDR2 FYEKMQ, per germline (reference sequence). Trimming pared 2 bases from V and 6 bases from J, leaving 8 bases between. The CDR3 DNA reads as TGTGCCAGCAGCTTAATAGAGAGCGAGCAGTACTTC. Its protein is CASSLIESEQYF.

The chain uses TRBV2 and TRBJ2-1, with 8 nucleotides matching TRBD1. The CDR3 is made up of 15 amino acids. Germline V CDR1 and CDR2: SNHLY, FYNNEI. V trimming: 8 bases; J trimming: 4 bases; junction bases outside the gene matches: 10. CDR3 region: CASGEDRVLYNEQFF. CDR3 DNA sequence: TGTGCCAGCGGAGAGGACAGGGTTTTGTACAATGAGCAGTTCTTC.

The V and J genes are TRBV5-1 and TRBJ2-2; D is unresolved. The germline V gene encodes CDR1 SGHRS and CDR2 YFSETQ. V shed 0 bases and J shed 1 base, with 4 bases lying between them. The CDR3 has 14 residues. CDR3 DNA: TGCGCCAGCAGCTTGGGACAGAACACCGGGGAGCTGTTTTTT. Translating it yields CASSLGQNTGELFF.

The chain employs TRBV2 and TRBJ1-2; perhaps TRBD1 as D (5 bases). V lost 6 bases and J 8 bases, leaving 22 bases between the germline ends. CDR3 length: 15 amino acids. From germline, CDR1 is SNHLY and CDR2 FYNNEI. The CDR3 spells CASSIWGSQVGGYTF. In DNA, the CDR3 is TGTGCCAGCAGCATTTGGGGGTCCCAGGTGGGGGGCTACACCTTC.

The CDR3 sequence is CASSLNRDYGYTF. The CDR3 nucleotides are TGTGCCAGCAGCCTTAACCGGGACTATGGCTACACCTTC. The chain is built from TRBV6-5 and TRBJ1-2; D unclear. The V end lost 6 bases, the J end lost 3 bases, and 11 bases lay between the germline ends. The length of the CDR3 is 13 residues. From germline, CDR1 is MNHEY and CDR2 SVGAGI.

The V call is TRBV7-8, the J call TRBJ2-1; 8 nucleotides agree with TRBD1. The germline V gene has CDR1 SGHVS and CDR2 FQNEAQ. The trim removed 5 bases at V and 3 bases at J, leaving 6 bases unmatched. The CDR3 consists of 15 residues. The chain's CDR3 is CASSPWTGNYNEQFF. The CDR3 nucleotides are TGTGCCAGCAGCCCGTGGACAGGGAACTACAATGAGCAGTTCTTC.

This CDR3 reads CASSHNGLDGYTF. Here the CDR3 DNA reads TGTGCCAGCAGCCATAACGGGCTGGATGGCTACACCTTC. The chain has TRBV3-1 (or the pseudogene TRBV3-2) and TRBJ1-2; D uncertain. The CDR3 consists of 13 residues. V was clipped by 3 bases and J by 6 bases, with 11 bases between them. CDR1 is LGHDT, CDR2 YNNKEL, per germline (reference sequence).

The V and J genes are TRBV7-2 and TRBJ1-1; D is perhaps TRBD1 (6 bases). The CDR3 is 14 residues long. Germline CDR1 SGHTA, CDR2 FQGNSA. V was shortened by 3 bases and J by 3 bases, with 11 bases between the two germline ends. The CDR3 DNA is TGTGCCAGCAGCTTGGCGGGGGCCGACACTGAAGCTTTCTTT. Its translation is CASSLAGADTEAFF.

This chain joins TRBV3-1 (or the pseudogene TRBV3-2) and TRBJ2-7; D call uncertain. The length of the CDR3 is 14 residues. The germline CDR1 and CDR2 sequences are LGHDT and YNNKEL (reference sequence). V lost 4 bases to trimming and J lost 2 bases, with 12 bases between them. As DNA, the CDR3 is TGTGCCAGCAGCCGACCAGGCCGGGCCTACGAGCAGTACTTC. Protein: CASSRPGRAYEQYF.

The chain employs TRBV29-1 and TRBJ1-1; D gene ambiguous. CDR1 is SQVTM, CDR2 ANQGSEA, per germline. V shed 5 bases and J shed 7 bases, with 23 bases lying between them. This CDR3 comprises 15 residues. For the CDR3, the DNA is TGCAGCGTTTTATCGGGCCTTCCCTTGAGGGTTGAAGCTTTCTTT. Protein sequence: CSVLSGLPLRVEAFF.

This chain uses TRBV28 with TRBJ1-5; TRBD1 agrees at 8 bases. This CDR3 comprises 17 residues. The J segment lost 4 bases and the V segment lost 5 bases, leaving 13 bases of the junction unmatched. The germline V gene encodes CDR1 MDHEN and CDR2 SYDVKM. The DNA for the CDR3 is TGTGCCAGCAGTCCGAGGGCCACAGGGGGGAGGAATCAGCCCCAGCATTTT. This translates into CASSPRATGGRNQPQHF.

The rearrangement links TRBV5-6 to TRBJ2-4; D is possibly TRBD2 (5 bases). The CDR3 length is 13 residues. V shed 2 bases and J shed 6 bases, with 9 bases lying between them. Looked up from germline, CDR1 is SGHDT and CDR2 is YYEEEE. Written as DNA, the CDR3 is TGTGCCAGCAGCTTCGGGATGAGAAACATTCAGTACTTC. Its protein is CASSFGMRNIQYF.

DNA of the CDR3: TGTGCCAGCAGCTTTTGGGGGAACACTGAAGCTTTCTTT. Translation: CASSFWGNTEAFF. V is TRBV11-3 and J is TRBJ1-1, with D unresolved. V was trimmed by 3 bases and J by 1 base, leaving 6 bases between them. The CDR3 has 13 amino acids. Per the germline V gene, CDR1 is SGHNT and CDR2 is YENEEA.

The gene calls are TRBV4-1 and TRBJ2-6; D not certain. Germline loops: CDR1 MGHRA, CDR2 YSYEKL. The V end was cut by 2 bases, the J end by 1 base, with 9 bases between. The CDR3 length is 16 residues. DNA for the CDR3: TGCGCCAGCAGCCAAATGGTCGGGTCTGGGGCCAACGTCCTGACTTTC. Protein: CASSQMVGSGANVLTF.

In its sample, this clone was seen once. This same CDR3 is encoded by further DNA sequences in the sample. The chain combines TRBV7-3 with TRBJ1-3; the D gene is possibly TRBD1 (6 bases). Trimming pared 5 bases from V and 0 bases from J, leaving 14 bases between. The CDR3 length is 16 residues. Looked up from germline, CDR1 is SGHTA and CDR2 is FQGTGA. In nucleotides, the CDR3 is TGTGCCAGCAGCCTCACGGGGGGCAACTCTGGAAACACCATATATTTT. It yields the protein CASSLTGGNSGNTIYF.

Here the CDR3 reads CASSLGLAGGDEQFF. DNA for the CDR3: TGCGCCAGCAGCTTGGGACTAGCGGGAGGAGATGAGCAGTTCTTC. V gene TRBV5-1 combines with J gene TRBJ2-1; the match to TRBD2 covers 13 bases. The V gene end was trimmed by 0 bases and the J gene end by 8 bases; junction bases not matched to a gene: 2. The germline gives CDR1 SGHRS, CDR2 YFSETQ. The CDR3 runs 15 residues.

This chain uses TRBV2 with TRBJ1-4, with D unclear. The CDR3 has 13 residues. Germline V gene lookup returns CDR1 SNHLY and CDR2 FYNNEI. Trimming stripped 7 bases from V and 8 bases from J, with 14 bases between. This CDR3 reads CASTGSGGEKLFF. CDR3 bases: TGTGCCAGCACAGGATCAGGCGGAGAAAAACTGTTTTTT.

V is TRBV5-1 and J is TRBJ2-5; TRBD2 aligns across 11 bases. Per the germline V gene, CDR1 is SGHRS and CDR2 is YFSETQ. This CDR3 has 15 amino acids. V shed 4 bases and J 1 base; nucleotides not matched to a gene: 3. The CDR3 is CASSNGLAGQETQYF. The CDR3, as DNA: TGCGCCAGCAGCAACGGACTAGCGGGCCAAGAGACCCAGTACTTC.